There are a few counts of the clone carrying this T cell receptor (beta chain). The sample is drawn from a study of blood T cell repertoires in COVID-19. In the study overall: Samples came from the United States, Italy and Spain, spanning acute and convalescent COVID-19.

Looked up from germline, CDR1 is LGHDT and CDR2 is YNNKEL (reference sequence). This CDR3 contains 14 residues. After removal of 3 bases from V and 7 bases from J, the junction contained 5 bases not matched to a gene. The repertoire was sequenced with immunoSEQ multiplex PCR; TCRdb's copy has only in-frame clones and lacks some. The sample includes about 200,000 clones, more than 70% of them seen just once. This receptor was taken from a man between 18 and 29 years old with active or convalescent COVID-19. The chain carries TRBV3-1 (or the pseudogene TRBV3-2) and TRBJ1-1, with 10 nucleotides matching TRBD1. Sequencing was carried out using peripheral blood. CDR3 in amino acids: CASSQRGQGIEAFF. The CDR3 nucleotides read TGTGCCAGCAGCCAGAGGGGACAGGGGATTGAAGCTTTCTTT.